The 3 T cell receptor beta chains given below trace back to one sample, sequenced in a study of blood T cell repertoires in COVID-19. Profiling relied on immunoSEQ multiplex PCR, and the TCRdb table lists in-frame clones only, not all of them. Of approximately 260,000 clones listed, around four fifths are singletons. Sequenced material: peripheral blood. The origin of the receptors is a woman in her sixties with active or convalescent COVID-19.

The CDR3 sequence: CASIRLAGTGELFF. The DNA of the CDR3 is TGTGCCAGTATCCGACTAGCGGGGACCGGGGAGCTGTTTTTT. This chain connects TRBV19 to TRBJ2-2, with 11 bases that match TRBD2. V lost 7 bases, J lost 5 bases, and 3 bases stayed unmatched. Germline values: CDR1 LNHDA, CDR2 SQIVND (reference sequence). CDR3 length equals 14 residues. Using reference TRBV19 and TRBJ2-2 for the parts outside the CDR3, the full variable domain is DGGITQSPKYLFRKEGQNVTLSCEQNLNHDAMYWYRQDPGQGLRLIYYSQIVNDFQKGDIAEGYSVSREKKESFPLTVTSAQKNPTAFYLCASIRLAGTGELFFGEGSRLTVL.

The chain uses TRBV5-1 and TRBJ2-2; D unresolved. With 6 bases removed from V and 1 base from J, the gap between germline ends came to 7 bases. In germline, CDR1 is SGHRS, CDR2 YFSETQ. The CDR3 totals 13 residues. CDR3 bases: TGCGCCAGCACCACTCGGAACACCGGGGAGCTGTTTTTT. Encoded protein: CASTTRNTGELFF.

The genes are TRBV27 and TRBJ2-7, with 7 bases aligning to TRBD2. The CDR3 runs 14 residues. The V gene's germline CDR1 is MNHEY and CDR2 SMNVEV (reference sequence). Trimming at V came to 6 bases and at J to 2 bases, leaving 7 bases not matched to a gene. DNA of the CDR3: TGTGCCAGCAGGGAGCGGGGCAAAACCTACGAGCAGTACTTC. It codes for CASRERGKTYEQYF.